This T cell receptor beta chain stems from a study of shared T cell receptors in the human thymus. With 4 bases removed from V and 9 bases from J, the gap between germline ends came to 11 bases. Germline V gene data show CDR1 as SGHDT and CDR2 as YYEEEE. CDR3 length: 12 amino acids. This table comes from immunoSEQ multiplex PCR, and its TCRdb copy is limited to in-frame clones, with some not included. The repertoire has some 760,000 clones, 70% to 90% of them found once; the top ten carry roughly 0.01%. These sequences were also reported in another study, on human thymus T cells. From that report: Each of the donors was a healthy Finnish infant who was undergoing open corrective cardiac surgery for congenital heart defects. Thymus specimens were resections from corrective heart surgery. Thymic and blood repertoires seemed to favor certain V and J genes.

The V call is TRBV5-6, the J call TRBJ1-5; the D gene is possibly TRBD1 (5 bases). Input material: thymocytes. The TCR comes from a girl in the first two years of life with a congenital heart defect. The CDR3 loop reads CASSAGLTPQHF. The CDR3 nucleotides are TGTGCCAGCAGCGCAGGGCTGACGCCCCAGCATTTT. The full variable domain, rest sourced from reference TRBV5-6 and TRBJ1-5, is DAGVTQSPTHLIKTRGQQVTLRCSPKSGHDTVSWYQQALGQGPQFIFQYYEEEERQRGNFPDRFSGHQFPNYSSELNVNALLLGDSALYLCASSAGLTPQHFGDGTRLSIL.